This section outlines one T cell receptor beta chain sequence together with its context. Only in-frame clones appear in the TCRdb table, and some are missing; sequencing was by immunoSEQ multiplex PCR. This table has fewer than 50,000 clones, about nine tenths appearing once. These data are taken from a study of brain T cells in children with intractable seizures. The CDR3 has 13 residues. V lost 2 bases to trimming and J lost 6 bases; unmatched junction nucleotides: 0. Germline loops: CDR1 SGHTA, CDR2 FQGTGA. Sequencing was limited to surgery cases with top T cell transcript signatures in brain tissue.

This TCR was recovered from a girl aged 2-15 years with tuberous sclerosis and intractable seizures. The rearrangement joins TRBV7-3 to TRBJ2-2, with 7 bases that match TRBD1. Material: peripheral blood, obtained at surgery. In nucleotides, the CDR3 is TGTGCCAGCAGCTTACAGGGGGCCGGGGAGCTGTTTTTT. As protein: CASSLQGAGELFF.